These T cell receptor beta chains were read from a single sample in a study of blood T cell repertoires in COVID-19. The assay was immunoSEQ multiplex PCR, and TCRdb's table has in-frame clones only and misses some. This sample has around 210,000 clones, with around four fifths found just once. Sequencing was carried out using peripheral blood. Receptor source: a man between 60 and 70 years old with COVID-19, enrolled during active disease. Both conserved end residues are part of each CDR3. Each record gives: CDR3 length, J gene, D gene, V gene, clone size, CDR3 DNA, CDR3 protein. The D gene is left open where the match is weak. Size is omitted from some rows. Given values are once, few, many or a class for expanded clones.

13	TRBJ2-5	TRBD1	TRBV2	once	TGTGCCAGCACTCGGACAGGGACAGAGACCCAGTACTTC	CASTRTGTETQYF
16	TRBJ1-6	.	TRBV5-4	.	TGTGCCAGCAGCCCCGGACAGAGCTCCTATAATTCACCCCTCCACTTT	CASSPGQSSYNSPLHF
15	TRBJ2-1	.	TRBV5-1	.	TGCGCCAGCAGGATATGGCAGGGCCCTAACAATGAGCAGTTCTTC	CASRIWQGPNNEQFF
15	TRBJ1-2	TRBD1	TRBV9	.	TGTGCCAGCAGCCCCGGACAGGGGGCGGCGGGTGGCTACACCTTC	CASSPGQGAAGGYTF
13	TRBJ2-1	.	TRBV19	.	TGTGCCAGTAGTCTCCAGGGCTCTAATGAGCAGTTCTTC	CASSLQGSNEQFF
18	TRBJ2-1	.	TRBV28	.	TGTGCCAGCAGTTTGTCAACAGGGTTAGGTTCTATATCCAATGAGCAGTTCTTC	CASSLSTGLGSISNEQFF
14	TRBJ1-5	.	TRBV6-2/TRBV6-3	.	TGTGCCAGCAGTAACACGAACAGGGTTCCGAGTCGGCATTTT	CASSNTNRVPSRHF
14	TRBJ1-5	.	TRBV19	once	TGTGCCAGTACCGACAGGCTCATCAATCAGCCCCAGCATTTT	CASTDRLINQPQHF
17	TRBJ2-2	TRBD1	TRBV5-1	.	TGCGCCAGCAGAAAGACAGGGGGCTCTAAAAACACCGGGGAGCTGTTTTTT	CASRKTGGSKNTGELFF
15	TRBJ2-5	TRBD2	TRBV9	.	TGTGCCAGCAGCCCGAGGGAGGGGACGGGAGAGACCCAGTACTTC	CASSPREGTGETQYF
14	TRBJ1-1	.	TRBV6-2/TRBV6-3	.	TGTGCCAGCACCCCGCAGTCCTTGAACACTGAAGCTTTCTTT	CASTPQSLNTEAFF
14	TRBJ2-1	TRBD2	TRBV27	.	TGTGCCAGCAAACTAGCGCCCATCTACAATGAGCAGTTCTTC	CASKLAPIYNEQFF
15	TRBJ2-7	.	TRBV5-1	.	TGCGCCAGCAGCCTAACAGGGATCCCATTTTACGAGCAGTACTTC	CASSLTGIPFYEQYF
13	TRBJ2-5	.	TRBV10-3	.	TGTGCCATCAGTGAGTCCCTACAAGAGACCCAGTACTTC	CAISESLQETQYF
15	TRBJ1-6	TRBD1	TRBV6-2/TRBV6-3	.	TGTGCCAGCAGTTACCGCGGACAGGGAAGATCACCCCTCCACTTT	CASSYRGQGRSPLHF
17	TRBJ1-5	TRBD1	TRBV30	.	TGTGCCTGGAGTGTACCTGACAGGGGTATAGGTAATCAGCCCCAGCATTTT	CAWSVPDRGIGNQPQHF
15	TRBJ2-7	TRBD2	TRBV30	.	TGTGCCTGGAGTGTACGTGGGACTAGCGTGTACGAGCAGTACTTC	CAWSVRGTSVYEQYF
15	TRBJ1-5	TRBD1	TRBV2	.	TGTGCCAGCAGTGCCATAGGACAGGGAGATCAGCCCCAGCATTTT	CASSAIGQGDQPQHF
13	TRBJ2-1	TRBD1	TRBV3-1/TRBV3-2	.	TGTGCCAGCAGCCCAAGTACAGGGGCCGCGGGGTTCTTC	CASSPSTGAAGFF
15	TRBJ1-5	TRBD1	TRBV6-5	few	TGTGCCAGCATAGGAACTACGACAGGGCTGGAGCCCCAGCATTTT	CASIGTTTGLEPQHF
12	TRBJ1-6	TRBD1	TRBV6-5	.	TGTGCCAGCTCCCAGGGGGGATCACCCCTCCACTTT	CASSQGGSPLHF
16	TRBJ1-6	.	TRBV4-1	.	TGCGCCAGCAGCCTCGGGGGGGACCCCTATAATTCACCCCTCCACTTT	CASSLGGDPYNSPLHF
16	TRBJ2-5	TRBD1	TRBV5-6	once	TGTGCCAGCAGGCGACAGGGTTGGTTGTCGGTAGAGACCCAGTACTTC	CASRRQGWLSVETQYF
14	TRBJ1-5	.	TRBV6-2/TRBV6-3	.	TGTGCCAGCAGTCAGACAGATAGCAATCAGCCCCAGCATTTT	CASSQTDSNQPQHF
14	TRBJ1-2	TRBD1	TRBV5-1	.	TGCGCCAGCAGCTTGCTCACAGGGGGTAATGGCTACACCTTC	CASSLLTGGNGYTF
17	TRBJ1-3	TRBD1	TRBV7-8	many	TGTGCCAGCAGCTTAGTAGGACAGGGGGCGCCTGGAAACACCATATATTTT	CASSLVGQGAPGNTIYF
16	TRBJ1-4	.	TRBV19	.	TGTGCCAGTAGTATAGACCCCGAGGGATCGGATGAAAAACTGTTTTTT	CASSIDPEGSDEKLFF
16	TRBJ1-2	.	TRBV9	.	TGTGCCAGCAGCGTAGACAGAGGGCGGACTAACTATGGCTACACCTTC	CASSVDRGRTNYGYTF
15	TRBJ2-7	TRBD1	TRBV3-1/TRBV3-2	.	TGTGCCAGCAGCCGGGCCGGGACAGGCTCCTACGAGCAGTACTTC	CASSRAGTGSYEQYF
16	TRBJ1-4	TRBD1	TRBV3-1/TRBV3-2	once	TGTGCCAGCAGCCCTCGGACAGGGGGCAATAATGAAAAACTGTTTTTT	CASSPRTGGNNEKLFF
15	TRBJ2-3	TRBD1	TRBV6-5	.	TGTGCCAGCAGAGTGACAGGGGGCCTTGGAGATACGCAGTATTTT	CASRVTGGLGDTQYF
13	TRBJ1-1	TRBD1	TRBV11-2	.	TGTGCCAGCAGCTTGACAGGGGAAACTGAAGCTTTCTTT	CASSLTGETEAFF
21	TRBJ2-7	.	TRBV21-1	.	TGTGCCAGCAGCCCCAAGCGGGAACCGGGACAGGGGCAACTTGCGACCTACGAGCAGTACTTC	CASSPKREPGQGQLATYEQYF